Listed here are 12 T cell receptor beta chains from one sample, sequenced in a study of blood T cell repertoires in COVID-19. Here immunoSEQ multiplex PCR was the method, and the copy in TCRdb shows in-frame clones only, minus some. Of hundreds of thousands of clones listed, roughly four fifths are singletons. The sequenced sample consisted of peripheral blood. The receptors here all came from an older woman with acute or convalescent COVID-19.

The V call is TRBV10-3, the J call TRBJ1-2; no reliable D call. Germline CDR1 reads ENHRY; CDR2 reads SYGVKD. The CDR3 has 14 amino acids. The ends were cut back, 0 bases at V and 2 bases at J, with 7 bases in the middle. The CDR3 sequence is CAISESLTNYGYTF. The CDR3 nucleotides read TGTGCCATCAGTGAGTCATTGACAAACTATGGCTACACCTTC.

The chain uses TRBV5-1 and TRBJ1-6; 8 positions agree with TRBD1. Losses at the gene ends were 4 bases for V and 9 bases for J; bases not matched to a gene: 9. Germline V gene lookup returns CDR1 SGHRS and CDR2 YFSETQ. The CDR3 consists of 15 residues. In DNA form, the CDR3 reads TGCGCCAGCAGCGAATACCCAGGGGGCGGTTCACCCCTCCACTTT. Protein product: CASSEYPGGGSPLHF.

The rearrangement joins TRBV10-3 to TRBJ2-1; TRBD2 is a possible D gene (7 bases). V was shortened by 9 bases and J by 9 bases, with 15 bases between the two germline ends. This CDR3 is 12 amino acids long. Germline V CDR1 and CDR2: ENHRY, SYGVKD. CDR3 region: CAIQTSRGEQFF. CDR3 nucleotides: TGTGCCATTCAGACTAGCAGGGGTGAGCAGTTCTTC.

The chain combines TRBV2 with TRBJ1-5; 9 nucleotides line up with TRBD1. The CDR3 is 13 residues long. The junction had 2 bases not matched to a gene; V was cut back by 4 bases and J by 7 bases. The germline CDR1 and CDR2 sequences are SNHLY and FYNNEI. The chain's CDR3 is CASSGGQGQPQHF. CDR3 nucleotides: TGTGCCAGCAGTGGGGGACAGGGACAGCCCCAGCATTTT.

CDR3 protein: CASSLQGRGELFF. In DNA, the CDR3 is TGTGCCAGCAGTCTACAGGGGCGCGGGGAGCTGTTTTTT. The J gene is TRBJ2-2, the V gene TRBV27; 7 nucleotides align to TRBD1. V shed 5 bases, J shed 7 bases, and the junction held 4 bases outside the gene matches. The CDR3 is 13 amino acids. Germline lookup yields CDR1 MNHEY and CDR2 SMNVEV (reference sequence).

This clone was observed a handful of times. J is TRBJ1-5 and V is TRBV4-1; 10 bases are a match to TRBD1. The germline gives CDR1 MGHRA, CDR2 YSYEKL. J lost 4 bases, V lost 3 bases, and 6 bases had no gene match. The CDR3 runs to 16 residues. CDR3 bases: TGCGCCAGCAGCCAGGGGACAGGGGCGATTAATCAGCCCCAGCATTTT. Translation: CASSQGTGAINQPQHF.

This chain connects TRBV9 to TRBJ2-7; D is unclear. The ends were cut back, 3 bases at V and 2 bases at J, with 9 bases in the middle. Germline V gene sequence: CDR1 SGDLS, CDR2 YYNGEE. The CDR3 is 13 residues long. CDR3 DNA sequence: TGTGCCAGCAGCGCAAATGAGGCCTACGAGCAGTACTTC. It encodes CASSANEAYEQYF.

The gene calls are TRBV7-9 and TRBJ1-6, with no clear D. V was clipped by 4 bases and J by 7 bases, with 8 bases between them. The germline V gene has CDR1 SEHNR and CDR2 FQNEAQ (reference sequence). This CDR3 comprises 13 residues. The CDR3 DNA reads TGTGCCAGCAGCTACTCTGAGAATTCACCCCTCCACTTT. Amino acids: CASSYSENSPLHF.

This clone was found a few times. The CDR3 DNA reads as TGTGCCAGCTCACCAAGGGAGGCACTGGCGAACTATGGCTACACCTTC. As protein: CASSPREALANYGYTF. The V gene is TRBV18, the J gene TRBJ1-2; D not resolved. Per the germline V gene, CDR1 is KGHSH and CDR2 is LQKENI. Trimming removed 2 bases from V and 2 bases from J, with 15 bases in between. This CDR3 has 16 amino acids.

V is TRBV6-2 or TRBV6-3 and J is TRBJ2-5, with TRBD2 identical over 7 bases. Unmatched junction bases numbered 10, after V lost 4 bases and J lost 5 bases. CDR1 is MNHEY and CDR2 is SVGEGT in the germline V gene. The CDR3 covers 15 residues. As DNA, the CDR3 is TGTGCCAGCAGTTCGCGGGGGACCATTCCTGAGACCCAGTACTTC. This encodes CASSSRGTIPETQYF.

The J gene is TRBJ1-5, the V gene TRBV5-1; 8 bases map to TRBD1. Unmatched junction bases numbered 10, after V lost 4 bases and J lost 7 bases. The CDR3 has 15 residues. Germline values: CDR1 SGHRS, CDR2 YFSETQ. CDR3 coding DNA: TGCGCCAGCAGCCCCGGGACAGGTACAGGGCAGCCCCAGCATTTT. This encodes CASSPGTGTGQPQHF.

V is TRBV10-3 and J is TRBJ1-2, with 8 positions matching TRBD1. Germline CDR1 ENHRY, CDR2 SYGVKD. This CDR3 has 17 residues. J was trimmed by 8 bases and V by 2 bases; bases with no gene match: 16. The CDR3 sequence: CAISEPGGVQGARGYTF. CDR3 bases: TGTGCCATCAGTGAGCCCGGTGGGGTGCAGGGGGCAAGGGGCTACACCTTC.